This T cell receptor (beta chain) was identified in a study of neoadjuvant anti-PD-1 for oral cavity cancer (dated by TCRdb to the early 2020s). Concerning the study at large: Three to four biweekly doses of nivolumab at 3 mg/kg were mostly administered to patients before curative-intent surgical resection. Patients without progression received a fourth nivolumab dose around day 43 and underwent definitive surgical resection on days 50-56. Patients with complete response, partial response or stable disease by RECIST 1.1 were defined as responders, whereas patients with progression were defined as non-responders. The parent correlative cohort had 11 to 12 patients and a response rate of 30% to 35%. Study-wide conclusions, independent of this receptor: The TCR analyses had only a few patients in each response group, and the authors called for validation in larger cohorts. A higher pretreatment blood Treg/Th17 ratio correlated with both higher pretreatment blood TCRbeta clonality and lower post-treatment tumor TCRbeta clonality. After neoadjuvant nivolumab, T cell clonality (Gini index) in PBMCs was significantly higher in non-responders than in responders.

For deep sequencing, each PBMC sample was run in six replicates, with libraries mostly built from about 510 ng of input genomic DNA. The immunoSEQ hsTCRbeta kit was used to prepare TCRbeta libraries, following the manufacturer's instructions. An Illumina NovaSeq 6000 S4 flow cell was used to sequence the final libraries, which had first been combined to 3 nM. The source study handled its data this way. Raw data preprocessing and quality control were performed with the immunoSEQ Analyzer. The analysis was restricted to productive rearrangements, with each unique CDR3 amino acid sequence defining a clonotype. Using the R package tcR, the researchers computed the Gini-Simpson index as their estimate of repertoire clonality. Gini indices were compared with Student's t test, and associations with tumor size change were assessed by Pearson correlation. Here the immuneACCESS table is served through TCRdb, limited to in-frame sequences with V and J called. Missing clones are a known gap in these copies; in checked studies unresolved V genes cover under half, and the rest lacks a known reason. The V and J calls and clone size are taken from that table; D and trimming were inferred from the DNA. The sample profile shows about 7,800 clones; 60% to 80% of them were found once. Of the sample, over 3% is held by the ten largest clones.

Its CDR3 holds 14 amino acids, cysteine through phenylalanine. The read is trimmed to its CDR3 DNA, 42 bases read in frame from base 1. Trimming costs V 5 bases and J 0 bases, and their ends lie 10 bases apart. In the germline V gene, CDR1 corresponds to SGHVS and CDR2 to FNYEAQ. The time point label for this specimen denotes: after neoadjuvant nivolumab, at surgical resection. Patients were newly diagnosed with stage II-IVA oral cavity squamous cell carcinoma and had received no prior systemic or radiation treatment. Everyone in the cohort had locally advanced, HPV-negative oral cavity squamous cell carcinoma. No culture maintenance or expansion was done, as the peripheral blood mononuclear cells went straight to analysis. Samples came from a longitudinal correlative study of a single-arm phase II trial of neoadjuvant nivolumab in oral cavity squamous cell carcinoma. Genomic DNA-based TCRbeta sequencing was performed on subject-matched pre- and post-treatment PBMCs and tumors from three responders and three non-responders. Peripheral blood mononuclear cells were collected before nivolumab treatment and again after treatment, at the time of surgery. Genomic DNA was isolated from PBMCs using the Maxwell RSC DNA from Cells kit.

Concerning this clone: Its antigen has not been determined. No base quality information exists; no much larger clone differs at one position.

This clonotype was sampled from a person aged 35-79 years with oral cavity squamous cell carcinoma. The sample consisted of PBMCs, taken after nivolumab (anti-PD-1) treatment. Recombination connected TRBV7-6 to TRBJ1-1; no confident D gene assignment can be made. The nucleotide sequence reads TGTGCCAGCAGCCACCCTTTGGTGAACACTGAAGCTTTCTTT. This translates into CASSHPLVNTEAFF.